What follows are 30 T cell receptor beta chains derived from one specimen sequenced in a study of tumor and adjacent non-tumor tissue in lung cancer. The library came from three nested PCR rounds adapted from ARM-PCR protocols. TCRdb processed the multiplex PCR reads anew with MiXCR; each CDR3 protein has one entry. The repertoire consists of roughly 200,000 distinct CDR3 sequences, with 60% to 75% occurring once and the leading ten covering 20% to 25%. RNA was extracted from bulk tissue without any cell sorting. The material sequenced was lung tumor tissue. The receptors derive from a man aged 60 to 69 with non-small cell lung cancer.

This clonotype has a single count. At one boundary the junction diverges from the germline segment, which might be a read error. V gene TRBV24-1 combines with J gene TRBJ2-1; 9 bases are shared with TRBD2. The CDR3 runs 17 residues. Germline CDR1 reads KGHDR; CDR2 reads SFDVKD. The CDR3 sequence is CATSDSQRTSGYNAQFF. CDR3 in DNA: TGTGCCACCAGTGACTCTCAAAGAACTAGCGGGTACAATGCGCAGTTCTTC.

DNA of the CDR3: TGTGCCACCAGCAGAGATGCGGGGGCCAAACTTAATACGCAGTATTTT. Translated: CATSRDAGAKLNTQYF. V usage is TRBV15 and J usage is TRBJ2-3; D may be TRBD2 (7 bases). Deletions cut 0 bases from V and 7 bases from J, with 17 bases between. Germline loops: CDR1 LNHNV, CDR2 YYDKDF (reference sequence). The CDR3 is made up of 16 amino acids.

J is TRBJ1-1 and V is TRBV9; D gene unclear. Trimming pared 1 base from V and 1 base from J, leaving 8 bases between. This CDR3 contains 14 residues. Germline V gene sequence: CDR1 SGDLS, CDR2 YYNGEE. DNA for the CDR3: TGTGCCAGCAGCGTACTCCCCGAGAACACTGAAGCTTTCTTT. Translating gives CASSVLPENTEAFF.

About this clonotype itself: A much larger clone is a single base away; this may be a read error. This sequence joins TRBV12-3 or TRBV12-4 and TRBJ2-3; TRBD1 agrees at 7 bases. This CDR3 is built from 16 residues. The J segment lost 3 bases and the V segment lost 0 bases, leaving 6 bases of the junction unmatched. The CDR3 region has the DNA TGTGCCAGCAGTTTAGCGCGGAGCAGGGGGACAGATACGCAGTATTTT. Its protein is CASSLARSRGTDTQYF.

V usage is TRBV4-2 and J usage is TRBJ2-1, with 8 bases that match TRBD2. Germline CDR1 and CDR2: LGHNA and YNFKEQ. CDR3 size: 19 residues. Trimming took 5 bases from V and 3 from J; bases not matched to a gene: 18. CDR3 sequence (DNA): TGTGCCAGCAGCAAACGGAGGACTAGCTCCATGGCGGGCTACAATGAGCAGTTCTTC. Amino acids: CASSKRRTSSMAGYNEQFF.

J is TRBJ2-7 and V is TRBV20-1; weak D call: TRBD2 (6 bases). Trimming removed 0 bases from V and 3 bases from J, with 21 bases in between. CDR1 DFQATT and CDR2 SNEGSKA come from the germline V gene (reference sequence). The CDR3 has 17 amino acids. The CDR3 sequence is CSARDPGGMAGIYEQYF. For the CDR3, the DNA is TGCAGTGCTAGAGATCCGGGCGGGATGGCCGGGATCTACGAGCAGTACTTC.

A remark on this clonotype: Mismatch with germline at one junction end may stem from a read error. V gene TRBV4-3 combines with J gene TRBJ2-1; D is unresolved. CDR3 length equals 14 residues. CDR1 and CDR2 from the germline V gene are LGHNA and YSLEER. CDR3 sequence reads: CASSQDGWGNEQFF. The CDR3 DNA is TGCGCAAGCAGCCAAGATGGGTGGGGAAATGAGCAGTTCTTC.

About this clonotype itself: This may arise from a read error, as a much more abundant clone is one base away. The V gene is TRBV30, the J gene TRBJ2-2; 7 nucleotides agree with TRBD2. Per germline, CDR1 GTSNPN and CDR2 SVGIG (reference sequence). The CDR3 loop spans 15 amino acids. CDR3 loop: CAWSVSSGFTWELFF. The CDR3 DNA reads as TGTGCCTGGAGTGTTTCTAGCGGTTTCACCTGGGAGCTGTTTTTT.

Comments on this clonotype: A far larger clone lies a single base away; this is likely a read error. CDR3: CASQRRGTEAFF. The CDR3 DNA is TGTGCCAGCCAGAGGCGAGGCACTGAAGCTTTCTTT. The chain recombines TRBV6-5 with TRBJ1-1; D gene unclear. The V end lost 8 bases, the J end lost 4 bases, and 11 bases lay between the germline ends. Germline values: CDR1 MNHEY, CDR2 SVGAGI. CDR3 length equals 12 residues.

In regard to this clonotype: At one end, the junction sequence differs from germline, possibly due to a read error. The chain recombines TRBV6-1 with TRBJ2-7; tentatively, D is TRBD2 (6 bases). Germline-derived CDR1 and CDR2 are MNHNS and SASEGT. The CDR3 has 16 amino acids. CDR3 protein: CASFDPLGLFGYEQHF. CDR3 DNA: TGTGCCAGCTTCGACCCACTGGGACTCTTCGGCTACGAGCAGCACTTC.

Regarding this clonotype: A clone one base away is much larger, so this may be a read error. The chain employs TRBV20-1 and TRBJ2-3; 7 bases fit TRBD2. The CDR3 is 13 residues long. Germline V gene lookup returns CDR1 DFQATT and CDR2 SNEGSKA (reference sequence). The CDR3 nucleotides read TGCAGTGCTTCAGGGAGGGTGGAAGATATGCAGTATTTT. It specifies CSASGRVEDMQYF.

This clonotype was recorded at least ten times. The DNA for the CDR3 is TGTGCCAGCAGCCCCGTTAGGGGGATGGATACGCAGTATTTT. Residues: CASSPVRGMDTQYF. The rearrangement links TRBV4-2 to TRBJ2-3; a weak D match, TRBD1 (6 bases). Trimming took 4 bases from V and 6 from J, leaving 14 bases between them. The CDR3 length is 14 residues. CDR1 is LGHNA and CDR2 is YNFKEQ in the germline V gene.

On this clonotype: Because the CDR3 is missing its conserved closing phenylalanine or tryptophan, this is likely a read error. The DNA is left out, because the CDR3 cannot be placed on it with certainty; the CDR3 is given as TCRdb lists it. This chain uses TRBV11-2 with TRBJ1-1; TRBD1, as called in the table, went unchecked against the DNA. Both ends counted, the CDR3 spans 15 residues. The germline gives CDR1 SGHAT, CDR2 FQNNGV. CDR3 amino acids: CASSTGDRMNTEVFL.

A word on this clonotype: One end of the junction fails to match germline, which may point to a read error. The chain couples TRBV20-1 to TRBJ1-1; D gene unclear. Germline lookup yields CDR1 DFQATT and CDR2 SNEGSKA (reference sequence). The CDR3 has 11 amino acids. Here the CDR3 reads CSVRDPSEAFF. The CDR3 coding sequence is TGCAGTGTTAGAGATCCGTCTGAAGCTTTCTTT.

The chain uses TRBV28 and TRBJ2-5; TRBD1 matches at 9 bases. This CDR3 has 18 residues. The trim removed 3 bases at V and 1 base at J, leaving 12 bases unmatched. CDR1 and CDR2 from the germline V gene are MDHEN and SYDVKM. CDR3 protein: CASSFDRVGTGLQETQYF. Here the CDR3 DNA reads TGTGCCAGCAGTTTCGATCGCGTCGGGACAGGGCTCCAAGAGACCCAGTACTTC.

As to this clonotype: A much larger clonotype is one base distant, so this may be a read error. The V gene is TRBV20-1, the J gene TRBJ1-1; D is possibly TRBD1 (6 bases). This CDR3 has 13 amino acids. Germline CDR1 and CDR2: DFQATT and SNEGSKA (reference sequence). V lost 6 bases and J lost 5, with 16 bases in between. The CDR3 sequence is CSASLGGRTEAFF. For the CDR3, the DNA is TGCAGTGCCTCCCTCGGGGGCAGGACTGAAGCTTTCTTT.

As for this clonotype: This sequence may be a read error, since a much larger clone differs from it by one base. This rearrangement joins TRBV5-1 to TRBJ1-3; D is unresolved. CDR1 is SGHRS and CDR2 is YFSETQ in the germline V gene. CDR3 size: 14 residues. The CDR3 loop is CASSFDTRGITIYF. CDR3 DNA: TGCGCCAGCAGCTTCGACACTCGTGGAATCACCATATATTTT. Looking up the rest from reference TRBV5-1 and TRBJ1-3 gives the full variable domain: KAGVTQTPRYLIKTRGQQVTLSCSPISGHRSVSWYQQTPGQGLQFLFEYFSETQRNKGNFPGRFSGRQFSNSRSEMNVSTLELGDSALYLCASSFDTRGITIYFGEGSWLTVV.

This clonotype appeared a few times. A read error may explain this, as a much larger clone is one base away. It is likely a read error, because the conserved phenylalanine at the end of the CDR3 is missing. In nucleotides, the CDR3 is TGTGCCAGCAGCCGAGGGACAGGGATGCTGTTTTCT. This sequence encodes CASSRGTGMLFS. The chain links TRBV11-3 to TRBJ2-2; TRBD1 matches 9 bases. V shed 5 bases and J 13 bases; nucleotides not matched to a gene: 5. The CDR3 runs to 12 residues. Germline V lookup: CDR1 SGHNT, CDR2 YENEEA.

Remarks on this clonotype: One end of the junction fails to match germline, which may point to a read error. The chain employs TRBV11-3 and TRBJ2-1; 7 positions match TRBD1. The CDR3 is 15 residues long. The germline gives CDR1 SGHNT, CDR2 YENEEA. The CDR3 protein is CARRSRDSRYNEQFF. The CDR3 nucleotides read TGTGCCCGCAGAAGCCGGGACAGCCGGTACAATGAGCAGTTTTTC.

The CDR3, as DNA: TGCGCCAGCAGCCAAGATTGGGTAGCGGGAGGGAGACCGTACGAGCAGTACTTC. Translated: CASSQDWVAGGRPYEQYF. The chain carries TRBV4-3 and TRBJ2-7, with 11 bases lining up with TRBD2. This CDR3 has 18 amino acids. CDR1 and CDR2 from the germline V gene are LGHNA and YSLEER. The trim removed 0 bases at V and 4 bases at J, leaving 11 bases unmatched.

J is TRBJ1-5 and V is TRBV6-1, with 10 bases matching TRBD1. V lost 7 bases to trimming and J lost 5 bases; unmatched junction nucleotides: 8. Germline CDR1 and CDR2: MNHNS and SASEGT. This CDR3 region has 15 residues. Here the CDR3 reads CASILDRGRHQPQHF. CDR3 sequence (DNA): TGTGCCAGCATCCTTGACAGGGGGCGGCATCAGCCCCAGCATTTT.

As regards this clonotype: Given the absence of the conserved phenylalanine or tryptophan at the CDR3 end, a read error is likely. The chain couples TRBV28 to TRBJ1-2; maybe TRBD1 (6 bases). The CDR3 has 13 amino acids. Per the germline V gene, CDR1 is MDHEN and CDR2 is SYDVKM. The CDR3 DNA sequence: TGTGCCAACAGTGAACAGGGAGGGTATGGCTACACCTTA. As protein: CANSEQGGYGYTL.

Notes on this clonotype: A read error may produce the germline difference seen at one junction end. CDR3 loop: CASSPQSTSSYNEQFF. In DNA, the CDR3 is TGTGCGAGCAGCCCACAGTCTACGAGCTCCTACAATGAGCAGTTCTTC. V gene TRBV11-2 combines with J gene TRBJ2-1, with D unresolved. Germline V lookup: CDR1 SGHAT, CDR2 FQNNGV. CDR3 length equals 16 residues.

The chain joins TRBV7-9 to TRBJ2-1; D is uncertain. Trimming removed 4 bases at V and 11 bases at J, with 12 bases between. There are 12 residues in the CDR3. Germline assignment: CDR1 SEHNR and CDR2 FQNEAQ (reference sequence). In DNA form, the CDR3 reads TGTGCCAGCAGCTCCGCATCCTACAAGCAGTTCTTC. This gives the protein CASSSASYKQFF.

The rearrangement joins TRBV11-3 to TRBJ2-1; 13 nucleotides agree with TRBD2. Looked up from germline, CDR1 is SGHNT and CDR2 is YENEEA. V shed 3 bases, J shed 8 bases, and the junction held 4 bases outside the gene matches. This CDR3 contains 15 residues. CDR3 in amino acids: CASSLTSGGTDEQFF. In nucleotides, the CDR3 is TGTGCCAGCAGCTTGACTAGCGGGGGGACCGATGAGCAGTTCTTC. The full variable domain, with the rest looked up from reference TRBV11-3 and TRBJ2-1, is EAGVVQSPRYKIIEKKQPVAFWCNPISGHNTLYWYLQNLGQGPELLIRYENEEAVDDSQLPKDRFSAERLKGVDSTLKIQPAELGDSAVYLCASSLTSGGTDEQFFGPGTRLTVL.

The rearrangement links TRBV20-1 to TRBJ2-7; 8 positions agree with TRBD2. With V trimmed by 7 bases and J by 1 base, 15 bases remained unmatched. The CDR3 contains 16 residues. Germline V gene sequence: CDR1 DFQATT, CDR2 SNEGSKA (reference sequence). The CDR3 nucleotides are TGCAGTGGTAAACGTGTCCGTGGCGGGGGGTCCTACGAGCAGTACTTC. Protein product: CSGKRVRGGGSYEQYF.

To note about this clonotype: Lacking the conserved final phenylalanine or tryptophan, this CDR3 likely reflects a read error. This rearrangement joins TRBV11-1 to TRBJ1-1; no clear D gene. The CDR3 covers 17 residues. V gave up 0 bases and J gave up 1 base, with 15 bases separating them. CDR1 is SGHAT, CDR2 FQDESV, per germline (reference sequence). CDR3 sequence: CASSLAVVVGTNTEAFL. CDR3 sequence (DNA): TGTGCCAGCAGCTTAGCAGTCGTGGTTGGAACGAACACTGAAGCTTTCTTG.

Notes on this clonotype: As the CDR3 is not closed by the conserved phenylalanine or tryptophan, this likely results from a read error. The chain employs TRBV7-9 and TRBJ2-6; TRBD1 matches 9 bases. Trimming removed 4 bases from V and 3 bases from J; junction bases left unmatched: 4. The CDR3 length is 16 residues. In germline, CDR1 is SEHNR, CDR2 FQNEAQ (reference sequence). The CDR3 DNA sequence: TGTGCCAGCAGCTCCACAGGGGGCAGTGGGGCCAACGTCCTGACTTAC. This gives the protein CASSSTGGSGANVLTY.

Notes on this clonotype: This may stem from a read error, because a much larger clone lies one nucleotide away. The rearrangement uses TRBV6-2 or TRBV6-3 and TRBJ2-3; possibly TRBD2 for D (6 bases). Trimming removed 2 bases at V and 5 bases at J, with 20 bases between. The CDR3 runs 17 residues. Germline lookup yields CDR1 MNHEY and CDR2 SVGEGT. The CDR3 reads CASSYVFGLARGDTQYF. The DNA of the CDR3 is TGTGCCAGCAGTTACGTATTCGGGCTAGCGAGAGGAGATACGCAGTATTTT.

A word on this clonotype: Its ends do not fully match the called genes, so a read error is possible. The rearrangement uses TRBV12-3 or TRBV12-4 and TRBJ1-1; no clear D. The CDR3 length is 13 residues. The CDR3 DNA reads as TGTGCCAGCAGCCCTCGGCGCGACGCTGAAGTTTTCTTT. Amino acid sequence: CASSPRRDAEVFF.